This T cell receptor beta chain was captured by sequencing in a study of cytomegalovirus exposure and HLA in healthy donors. Primers included in the PCR were 60 Vbeta and 13 Jbeta primers. The protocol was immunoSEQ multiplex PCR, while the TCRdb copy is restricted to in-frame clones and leaves out a portion. The sample lists some 150,000 clones; about four fifths were seen once. This clone was recorded once. V was clipped by 8 bases and J by 0 bases, with 11 bases between them. Germline V lookup: CDR1 SNHLY, CDR2 FYNNEI. There are 14 residues in the CDR3. The receptor was isolated from a woman in her thirties in good health and CMV-seropositive. Sequencing was carried out using PBMCs. The chain combines TRBV2 with TRBJ1-5; D not certain. This CDR3 reads CASSSAVSNQPQHF. CDR3 in DNA: TGTGCCAGCTCGAGCGCTGTTAGCAATCAGCCCCAGCATTTT.